The 7 T cell receptor beta chains below all came from one sample that was sequenced in a study of vaccination effects on CD4 cells after COVID-19. Assay used: immunoSEQ multiplex PCR; TCRdb lists only in-frame clones, some missing. This table has 71,000 or so clones, around 72% appearing once. CD4+ T cells specific for antigen were expanded with viral peptide pools by the ViraFEST assay before sequencing. The culture ran for about 11 days, and then CD4+ T cells were isolated. All vaccine recipients tested negative for nucleocapsid antibodies and had never contracted SARS-CoV-2 infection. These receptors' antigens are unknown. The sample here was CD4+ T cells from PBMCs cultured with HCoV-OC43 spike peptides, taken before COVID-19 vaccination. The sample's subset: HCoV-OC43 spike overlapping peptide pool stimulation. All receptors come from a human donor who received a COVID-19 vaccine.

The chain employs TRBV15 and TRBJ1-1, with D possibly TRBD1 on 6 matching bases. CDR1 is LNHNV, CDR2 YYDKDF, per germline (reference sequence). V was shortened by 0 bases and J by 7 bases, with 12 bases between the two germline ends. This CDR3 region has 14 residues. The CDR3 DNA reads as TGTGCCACCAGCAGAGATAATGGACAGAATGAAGCTTTCTTT. This gives the protein CATSRDNGQNEAFF.

The V call is TRBV5-5, the J call TRBJ2-5; unclear D gene. V was shortened by 0 bases and J by 3 bases, with 9 bases between the two germline ends. The CDR3 sequence is 14 residues long. Germline CDR1 SGHKS, CDR2 YYEKEE (reference sequence). The CDR3 region has the DNA TGTGCCAGCAGCTTGGGTTTGACAAAAGAGACCCAGTACTTC. This encodes CASSLGLTKETQYF.

The chain has TRBV5-1 and TRBJ1-1; tentatively, D is TRBD1 (6 bases). This CDR3 has 13 amino acids. Germline V lookup: CDR1 SGHRS, CDR2 YFSETQ. V lost 4 bases, J lost 12 bases, and 19 bases lay in between. CDR3 loop: CASSPTGTTKSFF. DNA for the CDR3: TGCGCCAGCAGCCCCACCGGGACAACCAAGTCTTTCTTT.

This chain joins TRBV7-2 and TRBJ2-5; 9 positions match TRBD1. V was pared by 5 bases and J by 1 base, with 5 bases of the junction left unmatched. The CDR3 sequence is 15 residues long. Germline V CDR1 and CDR2: SGHTA, FQGNSA. Here the CDR3 DNA reads TGTGCCAGCAGCGTTTCGACAGGGGGCCAAGAGACCCAGTACTTC. This gives the protein CASSVSTGGQETQYF.

The chain carries TRBV3-1 (or the pseudogene TRBV3-2) and TRBJ1-2; D gene unclear. V lost 4 bases and J 4 bases, leaving 19 bases between the germline ends. Germline V lookup: CDR1 LGHDT, CDR2 YNNKEL (reference sequence). This CDR3 has 16 residues. In nucleotides, the CDR3 is TGTGCCAGCAGCCTTGCCGACACGCCCGGCCCCTATGGCTACACCTTC. Protein: CASSLADTPGPYGYTF.

A single count supports this clone. The chain employs TRBV5-6 and TRBJ2-1; 11 bases are a match to TRBD2. CDR1 is SGHDT and CDR2 is YYEEEE in the germline V gene. Trimming removed 2 bases from V and 3 bases from J; junction bases left unmatched: 10. CDR3 size: 18 residues. The CDR3 here is CASSLIAGGSPNYNEQFF. The CDR3 DNA reads as TGTGCCAGCAGCTTAATAGCGGGGGGGTCACCTAACTACAATGAGCAGTTCTTC.

The rearrangement links TRBV4-1 to TRBJ2-5; 7 nucleotides line up with TRBD2. CDR3 length: 14 amino acids. After removal of 1 base from V and 2 bases from J, the junction contained 1 base not matched to a gene. Germline values: CDR1 MGHRA, CDR2 YSYEKL. CDR3 nucleotides: TGCGCCAGCAGCCAAGCTAGCGGACAAGAGACCCAGTACTTC. Its protein product is CASSQASGQETQYF.